This T cell receptor (beta chain) was identified in a study of CD8 T cells in ankylosing spondylitis. Study-level findings and limits: Ankylosing spondylitis blood appeared to carry a characteristic TCR beta motif of roughly 8 highly homologous variants.

The germline gives CDR1 SGHRS, CDR2 YFSETQ. The CDR3 covers 16 residues. Trimming at V came to 4 bases and at J to 3 bases, leaving 3 bases not matched to a gene. TCRdb re-called the 5' RACE reads through MiXCR, storing one row per CDR3 protein. The sample records 800,000 to 900,000 distinct CDR3 sequences, 12% being singletons. This clonotype was seen more than once but under ten times. Its antigen is as yet unknown. The TCR sequence derives from a male donor with ankylosing spondylitis. Sequencing was performed on blood, either unsorted or a sorted T cell fraction (not recorded which). The gene calls are TRBV5-1 and TRBJ2-1; 14 bases align to TRBD2. CDR3 loop: CASSPGLAGDYNEQFF. The CDR3 region has the DNA TGCGCCAGCAGCCCGGGACTAGCGGGAGACTACAATGAGCAGTTCTTC.